Listed below are T cell receptor beta chains from one sample, sequenced in a study of shared clonotypes between healthy human individuals. TCRdb's table, derived via immunoSEQ multiplex PCR, lists solely in-frame clones and lacks some. The sample lists some 2,100,000 clones; 95% were seen once. The sequenced sample was naive CD4+ T cells sorted from blood. Receptors originate from a man younger than 35 in good health. CDR3s include the opening cysteine and the closing phenylalanine or tryptophan. The D gene is left open where the match is weak.

d_call j_call cdr3_length v_call cdr3_aa
. TRBJ2-7 14 TRBV5-1 CASSLVSRTYEQYF
. TRBJ2-2 15 TRBV2 CASRRAGSNTGELFF
TRBD1 TRBJ1-5 14 TRBV9 CASSSQGAIEPQHF
. TRBJ2-3 13 TRBV9 CASSSRLTDTQYF
. TRBJ2-7 13 TRBV28 CASTPRGRGGLNF
TRBD2 TRBJ2-1 15 TRBV7-9 CASSLSPGGNNEQFF
TRBD1 TRBJ1-4 17 TRBV5-4 CASSLAGTGGTNEKLFF
TRBD1 TRBJ2-7 17 TRBV11-2 CASKLGAGNAGGYEQYF
. TRBJ2-7 13 TRBV7-6 CASSLVNGGEQYF
TRBD2 TRBJ2-7 14 TRBV10-1 CASSELAGVGEQYF
TRBD1 TRBJ1-4 14 TRBV18 CASSQQGVNEKLFF
. TRBJ2-7 13 TRBV7-2 CASSLVRGYEQYF
. TRBJ2-3 13 TRBV4-3 CASSATGTDTQYF
. TRBJ1-1 14 TRBV2 CASSEVRGSTEAFF
. TRBJ1-5 14 TRBV6-5 CASSPRCCNQPQHF
TRBD1 TRBJ2-7 14 TRBV6-6 CASKPGGSSYEQYF
. TRBJ2-4 15 TRBV9 CASSVGDGKKNIQYF
. TRBJ1-5 13 TRBV11-2 CASSFSRDGPQHF
TRBD1 TRBJ2-5 14 TRBV7-9 CASNSDRAFETQYF
TRBD2 TRBJ2-3 16 TRBV11-2 CASSWASGGGGDTQYF
. TRBJ1-1 15 TRBV28 CASSVQGFEDTEAFF
. TRBJ2-2 14 TRBV15 CATRLDYQTGELFF
TRBD2 TRBJ2-7 18 TRBV2 CASSVRGTSGLSTYEQYF
. TRBJ1-2 15 TRBV4-3 CASSQEAGPGGGYTF
. TRBJ1-2 14 TRBV7-9 CASSLLAQGDGYTF
. TRBJ1-2 18 TRBV2 CASSEDRDRLPTNYGYTF
. TRBJ2-7 14 TRBV30 CAWSVLGGPVEQYF
. TRBJ2-7 15 TRBV5-1 CASSLGDREAYEQYF
TRBD2 TRBJ2-2 16 TRBV9 CASSPRLAGVTGELFF
TRBD1 TRBJ1-1 11 TRBV28 CASRGDRGTFF
TRBD2 TRBJ2-7 19 TRBV7-9 CASSPAPGRRLAGLYEQYF
. TRBJ2-3 13 TRBV5-4 CASSLDTTDTQYF
TRBD1 TRBJ1-1 16 TRBV9 CASSERGQATNTEAFF
. TRBJ1-4 15 TRBV28 CASSPTSTVGEKLFF
. TRBJ2-2 14 TRBV11-1 CASSLEGGIGELFF
. TRBJ1-3 15 TRBV4-1 CASSQGGSSGNTIYF
. TRBJ2-3 13 TRBV15 CATREPSTDTQYF
. TRBJ2-5 15 TRBV27 CASSLTGHSQETQYF
. TRBJ2-2 14 TRBV10-1 CASSGRRNTGELFF
TRBD1 TRBJ1-6 15 TRBV7-9 CASSTLTGGNSPLHF
. TRBJ2-2 16 TRBV19 CASSIGFGGATGELFF
. TRBJ2-5 14 TRBV6-5 CASSWGLGRETQYF